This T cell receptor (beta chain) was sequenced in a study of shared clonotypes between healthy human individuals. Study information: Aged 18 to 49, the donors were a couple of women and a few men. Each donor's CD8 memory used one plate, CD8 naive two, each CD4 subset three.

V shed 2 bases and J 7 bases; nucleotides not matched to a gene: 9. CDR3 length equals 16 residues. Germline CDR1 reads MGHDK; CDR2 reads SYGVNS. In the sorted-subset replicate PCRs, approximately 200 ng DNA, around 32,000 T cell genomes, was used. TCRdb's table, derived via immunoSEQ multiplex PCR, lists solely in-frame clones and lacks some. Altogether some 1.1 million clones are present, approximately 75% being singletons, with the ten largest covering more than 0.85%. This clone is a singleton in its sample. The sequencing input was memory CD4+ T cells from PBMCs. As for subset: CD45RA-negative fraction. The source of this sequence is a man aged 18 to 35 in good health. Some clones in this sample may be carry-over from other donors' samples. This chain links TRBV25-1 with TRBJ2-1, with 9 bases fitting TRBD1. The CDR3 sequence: CASSETGTGSRNEQFF. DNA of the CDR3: TGTGCCAGCAGTGAAACAGGGACAGGGTCTCGGAATGAGCAGTTCTTC.